This T cell receptor (beta chain) comes out of a study of blood T cells in healthy people across ages. Findings of the study overall: Investigators viewed diversity estimates from one million T cells as underestimates, the study reported.

Germline values: CDR1 MNHEY, CDR2 SMNVEV (reference sequence). Trimming at V came to 6 bases and at J to 1 base, leaving 3 bases not matched to a gene. The length of the CDR3 is 13 residues. Comment on this clonotype: Its matching antigen is unknown.

Then a second PCR, running about 6 to 12 cycles, was carried out with a sample-barcoded 5' primer and a J-beta primer mix. Template switching added a 12-random-nucleotide identifier to every cDNA molecule. MiXCR, run by TCRdb on the 5' RACE reads, gives a single entry per CDR3 protein. The data contain 1.2 million to 1.5 million distinct CDR3 sequences, approximately 59% of them singletons. Sample: blood. This TCR came from a man aged 18 to 35 in good health. The chain recombines TRBV27 with TRBJ2-7, with TRBD1 matching over 7 bases. The CDR3, as DNA: TGTGCCAGCAGGTCGACAGGGTCCTACGAGCAGTACTTC. It specifies CASRSTGSYEQYF.